Following are 13 T cell receptor beta chains from one sample sequenced in a study of T-cell reconstitution after alpha-beta-depleted transplantation in children (dated by TCRdb to the mid-2010s). The protocol used for the library was PCR. The sample was run on an Illumina HiSeq 2500. TCR library preparation used molecular barcoding, with unique molecular identifiers applied to normalize quantification of the TCRbeta repertoire. TCRdb reworked the public reads: Q25 trimming with fastp, MiXCR clone assembly, productive beta chains retained. CDR3 protein sequences are deduplicated, and each keeps its most common genes and DNA. The sample yields fewer than 550,000 distinct CDR3 sequences; 9.5% to 12% were counted once. Around 15% of the sample comes from the top ten. Per the publication, the treatment or condition label means: allogeneic hematopoietic cell transplantation with graft depleted of TCRalphabeta T cells and CD19 B cells.

Source: PBMCs, mostly from graft donor cells, taken 180 days after TCRalphabeta/CD19-depleted stem cell transplant. The receptor set was obtained from a female patient between 2 and 15 years old who had a stem cell transplant for aplastic anemia, so the T cells may come from the graft donor.

This clonotype was seen more than once but under ten times. This chain connects TRBV28 to TRBJ2-2; the D gene is possibly TRBD2 (6 bases). V was pared by 6 bases and J by 2 bases, with 25 bases between. The germline gives CDR1 MDHEN, CDR2 SYDVKM. The CDR3 covers 19 residues. CDR3 coding DNA: TGTGCCAGCAGACCGAGTGGGGGAGGCGGGGTCCCCAACACCGGGGAGCTGTTTTTT. Encoded protein: CASRPSGGGGVPNTGELFF.

This clonotype was counted a few times. The V and J genes are TRBV21-1 and TRBJ1-4. TRBV21-1 constitutes a pseudogene. The CDR3 consists of 15 residues. This CDR3 reads CASSRDGTPNEKLFF. The CDR3 DNA reads TGTGCCAGCAGCAGAGACGGCACACCTAATGAAAAACTGTTTTTT.

This clonotype has only a few counts. The chain is built from TRBV5-1 and TRBJ2-7, with TRBD1 as a possible D gene (5 bases). This CDR3 comprises 13 residues. The germline CDR1 and CDR2 sequences are SGHRS and YFSETQ. V was cut by 0 bases and J by 7 bases, with 11 bases left in between. The DNA for the CDR3 is TGCGCCAGCAGCTTGGCAGGGCCTCGGGAGCAGTACTTC. It codes for CASSLAGPREQYF.

This clonotype was recorded many times. Here the CDR3 reads CAISGTGPGKLFF. CDR3 DNA: TGTGCCATCAGTGGAACGGGGCCAGGAAAACTGTTTTTT. V and J are TRBV10-3 and TRBJ1-4; maybe TRBD1 (5 bases). Deletions cut 4 bases from V and 10 bases from J, with 13 bases between. Germline CDR1 reads ENHRY; CDR2 reads SYGVKD. The CDR3 runs 13 residues.

In DNA, the CDR3 is TGTGCCAGCAGACCTTCCGGTGGGCGGTACCCCTACAATGAGCAGTTCTTC. Encoded protein: CASRPSGGRYPYNEQFF. The chain joins TRBV6-2 or TRBV6-3 to TRBJ2-1; no reliable D call. The CDR3 totals 17 residues. V gave up 6 bases and J gave up 2 bases, with 20 bases separating them. Germline CDR1 reads MNHEY; CDR2 reads SVGEGT.

This clonotype was seen a few times. The chain is built from TRBV5-1 and TRBJ2-3; no reliable D call. V was cut by 3 bases and J by 2 bases, with 16 bases left in between. CDR3 length: 16 residues. The germline CDR1 and CDR2 sequences are SGHRS and YFSETQ. This CDR3 reads CASSSVREPNTDTQYF. CDR3 sequence (DNA): TGCGCCAGCAGCTCCGTGAGAGAACCGAACACAGATACGCAGTATTTT.

J is TRBJ2-5 and V is TRBV27; 7 nucleotides match TRBD2. The CDR3 consists of 15 residues. Per the germline V gene, CDR1 is MNHEY and CDR2 is SMNVEV (reference sequence). V shed 3 bases and J 1 base; nucleotides not matched to a gene: 5. The CDR3 protein is CASSFLGGGQETQYF. The CDR3 DNA reads as TGTGCCAGCAGTTTTCTGGGGGGGGGCCAAGAGACCCAGTACTTC.

This chain links TRBV6-2 or TRBV6-3 with TRBJ1-2; 10 nucleotides agree with TRBD1. The CDR3 spans 17 residues. The germline gives CDR1 MNHEY, CDR2 SVGEGT. V lost 4 bases to trimming and J lost 3 bases; unmatched junction nucleotides: 11. The CDR3 nucleotides are TGTGCCAGCAGTTTCCTAGGACGGGACAGGGGCCACTATGGCTACACCTTC. It encodes CASSFLGRDRGHYGYTF.

The chain employs TRBV10-3 and TRBJ2-1; 7 nucleotides align to TRBD1. CDR3 length equals 14 residues. From germline, CDR1 is ENHRY and CDR2 SYGVKD. The V gene end was trimmed by 8 bases and the J gene end by 2 bases; junction bases not matched to a gene: 6. CDR3 in DNA: TGTGCCATCGGTGCCGGGACAGCCTACAATGAGCAGTTCTTC. It yields the protein CAIGAGTAYNEQFF.

This clonotype was seen ten or more times. Written as DNA, the CDR3 is TGTGCCTCCGGAGGGGGAACCGGGGAGCTGTTTTTT. This gives the protein CASGGGTGELFF. The gene calls are TRBV24-1 and TRBJ2-2; the D call may be TRBD1 or TRBD2 (6 bases each). Trimming took off 12 bases at V and 5 bases at J, with 12 bases between the two ends. The CDR3 loop spans 12 amino acids. Per the germline V gene, CDR1 is KGHDR and CDR2 is SFDVKD.

This clonotype turned up a few times. The chain carries TRBV29-1 and TRBJ2-5; a weak D match, TRBD1 (6 bases). The CDR3 runs 13 residues. CDR1 and CDR2 (germline): SQVTM, ANQGSEA. Trimming removed 7 bases at V and 1 base at J, with 13 bases between. CDR3 protein: CSGVRTVQETQYF. DNA of the CDR3: TGCAGCGGGGTTCGGACAGTCCAAGAGACCCAGTACTTC.

The gene calls are TRBV11-2 and TRBJ2-6; TRBD2 agrees at 10 bases. Germline assignment: CDR1 SGHAT and CDR2 FQNNGV. V lost 6 bases and J lost 0; bases outside the gene matches: 8. CDR3 length: 18 amino acids. The CDR3 coding sequence is TGTGCCAGCAGATGGCCGGGACTAGCGAGCTCTGGGGCCAACGTCCTGACTTTC. It translates to CASRWPGLASSGANVLTF. The full variable domain, its missing parts supplied by reference TRBV11-2 and TRBJ2-6, is EAGVAQSPRYKIIEKRQSVAFWCNPISGHATLYWYQQILGQGPKLLIQFQNNGVVDDSQLPKDRFSAERLKGVDSTLKIQPAKLEDSAVYLCASRWPGLASSGANVLTFGAGSRLTVL.

This clonotype has a count of ten or more. J is TRBJ2-5 and V is TRBV6-6; weak D call: TRBD2 (6 bases). This CDR3 is 13 amino acids long. Germline CDR1 reads MNHNY; CDR2 reads SVGAGI (reference sequence). The V gene lost 2 bases and the J gene lost 4 bases, with 8 bases spanning the gap. Here the CDR3 reads CASSYRGGETQYF. CDR3 DNA sequence: TGTGCCAGCAGTTACAGGGGAGGAGAGACCCAGTACTTC.